This entry features one T cell receptor beta chain sequence. The same CDR3 arises from other DNA sequences in this sample as well. Participating donors were healthy, HIV-negative adults free of recent acute infections or vaccinations. Caucasian adults living in Nashville, Tennessee, provided all samples. The sample belongs to a study of shared clonotypes between healthy human individuals. The protocol was immunoSEQ multiplex PCR, while the TCRdb copy is restricted to in-frame clones and leaves out a portion. This table holds more than 550,000 clones, just under 75% found once. The ends were cut back, 3 bases at V and 0 bases at J, with 6 bases in the middle. The CDR3 runs 15 residues. Germline CDR1 KGHSH, CDR2 LQKENI.

The TCR comes from a woman in her 30s in good health. Sequencing input: memory CD4+ T cells sorted from blood. Indicated subset: CD45RA-negative fraction. The V and J genes are TRBV18 and TRBJ2-6; a possible D gene is TRBD1 (6 bases). The CDR3: CASSPDSSGANVLTF. The CDR3 bases are TGTGCCAGCTCACCGGACAGCTCTGGGGCCAACGTCCTGACTTTC.